One sample yielded the 19 T cell receptor beta chains listed below, sequenced in a study of glioma-infiltrating T cells. Amplification of TCR alpha and beta CDR3 regions from RNA used iRepertoire nested multiplex PCR. TCRdb called the multiplex PCR reads again in MiXCR, with one record for every CDR3 protein. The sample consists of around 180,000 distinct CDR3 sequences, more than 35% of them appearing once. Material: glioma tissue, nonneoplastic brain tissue, or PBMCs (not recorded which). All receptors derive from a human donor with low-grade glioma or glioblastoma, undergoing nonglioma brain surgery, or in good health (not recorded which).

This clonotype was detected many times. The chain has TRBV6-6 and TRBJ2-5; 10 bases are a match to TRBD2. Looked up from germline, CDR1 is MNHNY and CDR2 is SVGAGI (reference sequence). The junction had 3 bases not matched to a gene; V was cut back by 0 bases and J by 5 bases. The CDR3 sequence is 15 residues long. In nucleotides, the CDR3 is TGTGCCAGCAGTTACTCCACACTAGCGGGGGAGACCCAGTACTTC. Its translation: CASSYSTLAGETQYF.

This clonotype was recorded many times. The chain has TRBV20-1 and TRBJ2-1; 10 bases line up with TRBD1. The germline CDR1 and CDR2 sequences are DFQATT and SNEGSKA (reference sequence). This CDR3 has 15 residues. The V gene end was trimmed by 5 bases and the J gene end by 1 base; junction bases not matched to a gene: 5. Written as DNA, the CDR3 is TGCAGTGCTCGGAGACAGGGGGCATCCTACAATGAGCAGTTCTTC. Its translation: CSARRQGASYNEQFF.

The chain employs TRBV6-1 and TRBJ2-7, with 7 nucleotides matching TRBD2. This CDR3 is 17 amino acids long. The V gene end was trimmed by 6 bases and the J gene end by 3 bases; junction bases not matched to a gene: 17. From germline, CDR1 is MNHNS and CDR2 SASEGT. The CDR3: CASRPALPGLFFYEQYF. The CDR3 DNA follows: TGTGCCAGCAGGCCGGCCCTTCCGGGACTATTCTTCTACGAGCAGTACTTC.

Many counts were recorded for this clonotype. This chain uses TRBV25-1 with TRBJ2-7; D is perhaps TRBD1 (5 bases). V was shortened by 8 bases and J by 3 bases, with 14 bases between the two germline ends. CDR1 and CDR2 from the germline V gene are MGHDK and SYGVNS. The CDR3 covers 13 residues. CDR3: CASAQTDLYEQYF. In DNA form, the CDR3 reads TGTGCCAGCGCCCAGACAGACCTCTACGAGCAGTACTTC.

With respect to this clonotype: Being one base from a much bigger clone, this may be a read error. The V gene is TRBV28, the J gene TRBJ2-4; no firm D call. This CDR3 has 14 residues. From germline, CDR1 is MDHEN and CDR2 SYDVKM. CDR3 sequence (DNA): TGTGACAGCAGCCCGTCGGGCTCTGGAAACATTCAGTACTTC. As protein: CDSSPSGSGNIQYF.

The chain has TRBV24-1 and TRBJ2-3, with 7 bases aligning to TRBD2. Germline V gene data show CDR1 as KGHDR and CDR2 as SFDVKD. The length of the CDR3 is 16 residues. V lost 10 bases to trimming and J lost 0 bases; unmatched junction nucleotides: 12. DNA for the CDR3: TGTGCCACGAGCAGACCTAGCGGCAAAAGCACAGATACGCAGTATTTT. It is translated as CATSRPSGKSTDTQYF.

Of note for this clonotype: This may come from a read error, since a much larger clone is one base off. The J gene is TRBJ1-3, the V gene TRBV20-1; no firm D call. CDR1 is DFQATT and CDR2 is SNEGSKA in the germline V gene (reference sequence). CDR3 length: 14 amino acids. With 1 base removed from V and 0 bases from J, the gap between germline ends came to 7 bases. The CDR3: CSARGKASGNTIYF. The CDR3 DNA sequence: TGCAGTGCTAGAGGGAAAGCCTCTGGAAACACCATATATTTT.

For this clonotype: This may be a read error, as it is one base from a much larger clone. The V gene is TRBV29-1, the J gene TRBJ2-7; D perhaps matches TRBD2 (5 bases). Germline CDR1 reads SQVTM; CDR2 reads ANQGSEA. The CDR3 has 13 amino acids. CDR3 DNA: TGCAGCGTTGAGTTCCTAGCTGGGTACGAGAAGTACTTC. Translation gives CSVEFLAGYEKYF.

To note about this clonotype: It may be a read error: a sequence one base away is much more abundant. The V gene is TRBV28, the J gene TRBJ2-3; D unresolved. V lost 1 base, J lost 9 bases, and 11 bases lay in between. This CDR3 is 13 amino acids long. CDR1 and CDR2 from the germline V gene are MDHEN and SYDVKM. The CDR3 sequence is CASSLSQVGTQYF. CDR3 in DNA: TGTGCCAGCAGTTTATCCCAGGTTGGGACGCAGTATTTT.

V gene TRBV19 combines with J gene TRBJ2-7; a weak D match, TRBD1 (7 bases). The V end was cut by 6 bases, the J end by 2 bases, with 14 bases between. Germline CDR1 and CDR2: LNHDA and SQIVND (reference sequence). The CDR3 contains 14 residues. CDR3 sequence reads: CASSAGGMAYEQYF. CDR3 in DNA: TGTGCCAGTAGCGCAGGGGGGATGGCCTACGAGCAGTACTTC.

As for this clonotype: Possible read error: a much larger clone is one base away. CDR3 sequence: CAIIKERNTEAFF. The CDR3 bases are TGTGCCATCATAAAGGAAAGGAACACTGAAGCTTTCTTT. The V and J genes are TRBV10-3 and TRBJ1-1; no clear D gene. The germline V gene has CDR1 ENHRY and CDR2 SYGVKD. V dropped 7 bases and J dropped 1 base, with 10 bases sitting between them. This CDR3 has 13 amino acids.

This clonotype was observed once. Just one base apart from a much larger clone, this may be a read error. The rearrangement uses TRBV7-2 and TRBJ2-1, with 12 bases matching TRBD2. Trimming at V came to 4 bases and at J to 7 bases, leaving 5 bases not matched to a gene. CDR3 length: 15 residues. CDR1 and CDR2 (germline): SGHTA, FQGNSA. This CDR3 reads CASSSVLAGGNEQFF. The CDR3 region has the DNA TGTGCCAGCAGCTCCGTACTAGCGGGAGGTAATGAGCAGTTCTTC.

As concerns this clonotype: It may be a read error: a sequence one base away is much more abundant. This rearrangement joins TRBV7-2 to TRBJ2-1, with 8 bases lining up with TRBD2. Germline trimming cut 5 bases from V and 7 bases from J; bases unmatched to any gene: 19. The CDR3 is made up of 18 amino acids. The germline CDR1 and CDR2 sequences are SGHTA and FQGNSA. The CDR3 protein is CASSQRNRSGGQGNEQFF. As DNA, the CDR3 is TGTGCCAGCAGCCAAAGGAACCGATCGGGGGGGCAAGGGAATGAGCAGTTCTTC.

Remarks on this clonotype: This may stem from a read error, because a much larger clone lies one nucleotide away. Here the CDR3 reads CASSRFEHINFLTF. The CDR3 DNA follows: TGTGCCAGCTCCCGGTTTGAGCACATCAACTTCCTGACTTTC. This chain uses TRBV18 with TRBJ2-6; D uncertain. The CDR3 is 14 residues long. The germline CDR1 and CDR2 sequences are KGHSH and LQKENI.

Remarks on this clonotype: This sequence may be a read error, since a much larger clone differs from it by one base. The chain links TRBV7-6 to TRBJ1-1; the match to TRBD1 covers 8 bases. Germline loops: CDR1 SGHVS, CDR2 FNYEAQ. The CDR3 totals 12 residues. CDR3: CASSAPGGRGLF. The CDR3, as DNA: TGTGCCAGCAGCGCGCCAGGGGGCAGGGGTTTGTTT.

This clonotype appeared once. The junction differs from germline at one of its ends, possibly a read error. The chain uses TRBV6-6 and TRBJ2-1; 8 nucleotides match TRBD2. Germline lookup yields CDR1 MNHNY and CDR2 SVGAGI (reference sequence). The length of the CDR3 is 14 residues. CDR3 nucleotide sequence: TGTGACAGCAGTTTCCACCTAGCGGGCTATGAGCAGTTCTTC. This gives the protein CDSSFHLAGYEQFF.

CDR3 sequence: CSVELSEQGADTQYF. CDR3 coding DNA: TGCAGCGTTGAATTGAGCGAACAGGGAGCGGATACGCAGTATTTT. The V call is TRBV29-1, the J call TRBJ2-3, with a weak D call TRBD1 (6 bases). V was clipped by 2 bases and J by 6 bases, with 18 bases between them. Germline V gene sequence: CDR1 SQVTM, CDR2 ANQGSEA. CDR3 size: 15 residues.

The V gene is TRBV10-1, the J gene TRBJ2-3; no firm D call. V shed 4 bases and J shed 2 bases, with 10 bases lying between them. Per the germline V gene, CDR1 is WNHNN and CDR2 is SYGVQD (reference sequence). This CDR3 has 14 residues. CDR3 amino acids: CASSGSRSTDTQYF. Written as DNA, the CDR3 is TGCGCCAGCAGTGGGTCCAGGTCCACAGATACGCAGTATTTT.

CDR3 sequence: CSVAQGAGVNEQYF. CDR3 bases: TGCAGCGTCGCCCAGGGGGCGGGAGTCAACGAGCAGTACTTC. The chain combines TRBV29-1 with TRBJ2-7, with D possibly being TRBD1 (8 bases). Germline V gives CDR1 SQVTM, CDR2 ANQGSEA. This CDR3 is built from 14 residues. Trimming shortened V by 6 bases and J by 5 bases, and 20 bases separated the two germline ends.